This TCR beta chain derives from a study of blood T cell repertoires in COVID-19. Study details: Samples representing acute and convalescent COVID-19 were sourced from the United States, Italy and Spain. The cDNA or gDNA used as material had been derived from T cells, B-cell-depleted T cells, or PBMCs.

Per the authors' pipeline: By means of reference gene primer amplification, nucleated cell counts were estimated. Only in-frame clones appear in the TCRdb table, and some are missing; sequencing was by immunoSEQ multiplex PCR. V, J and clone size derive from that table, while D and trimming were established from the DNA sequence. This table has some 110,000 clones, about 84% appearing once. Trimming at V came to 2 bases and at J to 7 bases, leaving 15 bases not matched to a gene. Germline V gene lookup returns CDR1 MNHEY and CDR2 SVGEGT. The CDR3 has 18 residues. What was sequenced was peripheral blood. The receptor comes from a human donor in a cohort sampled during active COVID-19. This chain uses TRBV6-2 or TRBV6-3 with TRBJ2-3, with 10 bases matching TRBD2. Written as DNA, the CDR3 is TGTGCCAGCAGTTACCCCACCCCCAGCGGGAGGGTATCATATACGCAGTATTTT. Translation gives CASSYPTPSGRVSYTQYF.